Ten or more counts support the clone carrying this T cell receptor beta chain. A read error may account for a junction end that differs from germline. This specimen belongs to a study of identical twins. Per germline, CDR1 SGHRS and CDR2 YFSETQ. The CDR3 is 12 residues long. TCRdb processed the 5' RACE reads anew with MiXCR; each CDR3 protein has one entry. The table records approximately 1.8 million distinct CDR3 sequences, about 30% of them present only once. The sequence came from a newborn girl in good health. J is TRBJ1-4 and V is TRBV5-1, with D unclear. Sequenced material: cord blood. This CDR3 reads CASSLADEKLFF. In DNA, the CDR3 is TGTGCCAGCAGCTTAGCAGATGAAAAACTGTTTTTT.